Following are 14 T cell receptor beta chains from one sample sequenced in a study of Ad26.COV2.S vaccination and SARS-CoV-2 variants (dated by TCRdb to the early 2020s). The treatment or condition label for this specimen denotes: around 19 received Ad26.COV2.S at low or high dose, single or two shots; roughly 5 received placebo; per-sample allocation not given. Repertoires of vaccine and placebo recipients were sequenced from samples taken on day 63 after the first injection. Libraries were constructed by the immunoSEQ multiplex PCR assay. The table comes from immuneACCESS by way of TCRdb, which keeps in-frame sequences with V and J called. Part of the clones is missing from these tables; in studies checked, under half for an unresolved V gene and the rest for unknown reasons. The sample table holds some 340,000 clones, of which about 85% were seen once. The ten largest clones represent 2% to 2.5% of the sample.

The specimen comprised peripheral blood, sampled in a trial of Ad26.COV2.S vaccine versus placebo. These receptors all come from a person aged 18-60 years who received the Ad26.COV2.S COVID-19 vaccine or a placebo.

This sequence joins TRBV9 and TRBJ2-3; no reliable D call. Germline V lookup: CDR1 SGDLS, CDR2 YYNGEE. The CDR3 has 13 amino acids. V was shortened by 0 bases and J by 8 bases, with 10 bases between the two germline ends. The CDR3, as DNA: TGTGCCAGCAGCGTAGATGGCGGCGGTACGCAGTATTTT. It codes for CASSVDGGGTQYF.

The chain recombines TRBV7-2 with TRBJ2-7; perhaps TRBD1 as D (6 bases). Germline V gene sequence: CDR1 SGHTA, CDR2 FQGNSA. This CDR3 has 14 residues. The V end lost 4 bases, the J end lost 5 bases, and 15 bases lay between the germline ends. The CDR3 protein is CASSYLTGYDEQYF. DNA for the CDR3: TGTGCCAGCAGCTACCTGACAGGCTACGACGAGCAGTACTTC.

This rearrangement joins TRBV7-2 to TRBJ1-2; D remains unclear. This CDR3 is built from 14 residues. Trimming shortened V by 2 bases and J by 0 bases, and 7 bases separated the two germline ends. Germline V gene lookup returns CDR1 SGHTA and CDR2 FQGNSA. The CDR3 DNA sequence: TGTGCCAGCAGCTTAACGGGTGCTAACTATGGCTACACCTTC. It is translated as CASSLTGANYGYTF.

The chain has TRBV7-2 and TRBJ1-2, with a tentative D call TRBD1 (6 bases). CDR1 and CDR2 from the germline V gene are SGHTA and FQGNSA. The CDR3 loop spans 13 amino acids. V was trimmed by 0 bases and J by 6 bases, leaving 8 bases between them. DNA of the CDR3: TGTGCCAGCAGCTTAGCGGGGGCTAATGGCTACACCTTC. It yields the protein CASSLAGANGYTF.

V usage is TRBV5-1 and J usage is TRBJ2-2, with TRBD2 identical over 10 bases. Losses at the gene ends were 2 bases for V and 2 bases for J; bases not matched to a gene: 3. Germline V gene data show CDR1 as SGHRS and CDR2 as YFSETQ. This CDR3 is 16 amino acids long. The DNA for the CDR3 is TGCGCCAGCAGCTTCACTAGCGGGGCCAACACCGGGGAGCTGTTTTTT. Translated, it gives CASSFTSGANTGELFF.

The chain couples TRBV15 to TRBJ1-1; no reliable D call. Germline CDR1 and CDR2: LNHNV and YYDKDF (reference sequence). This CDR3 is 14 amino acids long. Deletions cut 0 bases from V and 2 bases from J, with 7 bases between. The CDR3 here is CATSRDGLNTEAFF. As DNA, the CDR3 is TGTGCCACCAGCAGAGATGGACTAAACACTGAAGCTTTCTTT.

The V gene is TRBV6-5, the J gene TRBJ2-4; D uncertain. Between the trimmed V and J ends, which lost 4 bases and 9 bases, there was a span of 7 bases. This CDR3 is 11 amino acids long. In germline, CDR1 is MNHEY, CDR2 SVGAGI. The CDR3 coding sequence is TGTGCCAGCAGTTCCGGCACCATTCAGTACTTC. Translated, it gives CASSSGTIQYF.

The V gene is TRBV5-6, the J gene TRBJ2-7; the D is unclear. CDR3 length: 14 amino acids. The germline V and J ends were trimmed by 0 bases and 2 bases, with 9 bases remaining between them. CDR1 SGHDT and CDR2 YYEEEE come from the germline V gene. CDR3 sequence reads: CASSLGRFTYEQYF. For the CDR3, the DNA is TGTGCCAGCAGCTTGGGACGGTTTACCTACGAGCAGTACTTC.

J is TRBJ2-5 and V is TRBV7-2, with 11 bases identical to TRBD1. Germline V gene sequence: CDR1 SGHTA, CDR2 FQGNSA. The CDR3 has 16 amino acids. The V gene end was trimmed by 3 bases and the J gene end by 5 bases; junction bases not matched to a gene: 8. CDR3 DNA sequence: TGTGCCAGCAGCTTGTTAGGACAGGGGGCGGAGGAGACCCAGTACTTC. This codes for CASSLLGQGAEETQYF.

This sequence joins TRBV10-3 and TRBJ1-3; 10 bases match TRBD1. The CDR3 runs to 17 residues. Losses at the gene ends were 5 bases for V and 1 base for J; bases not matched to a gene: 8. Germline lookup yields CDR1 ENHRY and CDR2 SYGVKD. This CDR3 reads CAISRPGTGVSGNTIYF. CDR3 DNA: TGTGCCATCAGTAGACCCGGGACAGGGGTTTCTGGAAACACCATATATTTT.

This rearrangement joins TRBV10-1 to TRBJ2-5; D gene unclear. This CDR3 is built from 9 residues. Looked up from germline, CDR1 is WNHNN and CDR2 is SYGVQD (reference sequence). V was clipped by 8 bases and J by 6 bases, with 4 bases between them. The CDR3 coding sequence is TGCGCCAGCCTTCAGACCCAGTACTTC. Its translation is CASLQTQYF.

This sequence joins TRBV1 and TRBJ1-4. TRBV1 is assigned pseudogene status. The CDR3 spans 15 residues. The DNA of the CDR3 is TGCACCAGCAGCCTAGAACCAGGGGACTTCGAAAAACTGTTTTTT. It encodes CTSSLEPGDFEKLFF.

In DNA, the CDR3 is TGTGCCAGCAGCTCTCCGGGACAGCAATATGGCTACACCTTC. It yields the protein CASSSPGQQYGYTF. This rearrangement joins TRBV5-5 to TRBJ1-2; 7 bases line up with TRBD1. Germline V CDR1 and CDR2: SGHKS, YYEKEE (reference sequence). Trimming took 3 bases from V and 5 from J; bases not matched to a gene: 7. The CDR3 loop spans 14 amino acids.

The genes are TRBV11-3 and TRBJ2-3; D not certain. The V gene lost 0 bases and the J gene lost 0 bases, with 7 bases spanning the gap. The V gene's germline CDR1 is SGHNT and CDR2 YENEEA. There are 15 residues in the CDR3. The CDR3 loop is CASSLDGLSTDTQYF. DNA for the CDR3: TGTGCCAGCAGCTTAGATGGTCTTAGCACAGATACGCAGTATTTT.